These T cell receptor beta chains were read from a single sample in a study of blood T cell repertoires in COVID-19. The method was immunoSEQ multiplex PCR; TCRdb's version includes in-frame clones alone and lacks a portion of them. The repertoire holds about 390,000 clones, roughly 86% seen once, with about 2.3% in the top ten. Sequencing was carried out using peripheral blood. All receptors derive from a woman aged 55 to 70 with COVID-19, enrolled during active disease. Both conserved end residues are part of each CDR3. The order of the fields is V gene, clone size, D gene, J gene, CDR3 DNA, CDR3 protein. A D gene is named only where the DNA matches it firmly. Clone size is given for some rows only: seen once, a few or many times, or a class if the clone is expanded.

TRBV6-5,.,.,TRBJ2-7,TGTGCCAGCAGCCTGTCCTACTACGAGCAGTACTTC,CASSLSYYEQYF
TRBV12-3/TRBV12-4,.,.,TRBJ1-1,TGTGCCAGCAGTTTAATGGAAGGGGTCGGAGCTTTCTTT,CASSLMEGVGAFF
TRBV28,.,.,TRBJ2-7,TGTGCCAGCAGTTTGGAGGGGCTACCCTACGAGCAGTACTTC,CASSLEGLPYEQYF
TRBV4-1,.,.,TRBJ1-1,TGCGCCAGCAGCCTTCAAAGGGGGAACACTGAAGCTTTCTTT,CASSLQRGNTEAFF
TRBV14,once,.,TRBJ1-1,TGTGCCAGCAGCCCCAGGGCCATCGCTGAAGCTTTCTTT,CASSPRAIAEAFF
TRBV3-1/TRBV3-2,.,TRBD2,TRBJ2-1,TGTGCCAGCAGCCAAGATTCGGGACTAGCGGGGTTTCTTTCCTACAATGAGCAGTTCTTC,CASSQDSGLAGFLSYNEQFF
TRBV6-5,.,TRBD1,TRBJ1-1,TGTGCCAGCAGAGACAGGGCAAAAATGAACACTGAAGCTTTCTTT,CASRDRAKMNTEAFF
TRBV10-3,.,TRBD2,TRBJ2-7,TGTGCCATCAGTAACCCCAGCGGGGGTATGACCTACGAGCAGTACTTC,CAISNPSGGMTYEQYF
TRBV7-9,.,TRBD1,TRBJ1-2,TGTGCCAGCAGCTTAGAATTAGGGGGCATCAATGGCTACACCTTC,CASSLELGGINGYTF
TRBV5-6,.,.,TRBJ1-3,TGTGCCAGCAGCAGAGGACAGCTCTCTGGAAACACCATATATTTT,CASSRGQLSGNTIYF
TRBV19,.,.,TRBJ1-6,TGTGCCAGTAGACTGGGACTGAACAATTCACCCCTCCACTTT,CASRLGLNNSPLHF
TRBV5-1,.,TRBD1,TRBJ1-2,TGCGCCAGCAGCTTAAACAGGGGAAACTATGGCTACACCTTC,CASSLNRGNYGYTF